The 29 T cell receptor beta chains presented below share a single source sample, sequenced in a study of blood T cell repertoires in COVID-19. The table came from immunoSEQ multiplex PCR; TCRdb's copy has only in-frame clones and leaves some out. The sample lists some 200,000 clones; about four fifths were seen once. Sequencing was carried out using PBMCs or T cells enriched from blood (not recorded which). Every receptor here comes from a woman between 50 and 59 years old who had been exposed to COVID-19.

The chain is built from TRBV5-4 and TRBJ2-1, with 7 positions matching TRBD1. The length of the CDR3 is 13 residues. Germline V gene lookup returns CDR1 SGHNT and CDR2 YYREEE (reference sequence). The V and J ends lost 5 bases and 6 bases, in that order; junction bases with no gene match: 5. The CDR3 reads CASSLRDSNEQFF. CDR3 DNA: TGTGCCAGCAGTCTCCGGGACAGCAATGAGCAGTTCTTC. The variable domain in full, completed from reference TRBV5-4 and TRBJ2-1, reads ETGVTQSPTHLIKTRGQQVTLRCSSQSGHNTVSWYQQALGQGPQFIFQYYREEENGRGNFPPRFSGLQFPNYSSELNVNALELDDSALYLCASSLRDSNEQFFGPGTRLTVL.

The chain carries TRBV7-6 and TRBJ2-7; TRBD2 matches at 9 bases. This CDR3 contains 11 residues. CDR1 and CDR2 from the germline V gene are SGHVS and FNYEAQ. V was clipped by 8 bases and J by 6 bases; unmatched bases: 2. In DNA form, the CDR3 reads TGTGCCAGCTCGCGGGGGGGCGAGCAGTACTTC. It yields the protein CASSRGGEQYF.

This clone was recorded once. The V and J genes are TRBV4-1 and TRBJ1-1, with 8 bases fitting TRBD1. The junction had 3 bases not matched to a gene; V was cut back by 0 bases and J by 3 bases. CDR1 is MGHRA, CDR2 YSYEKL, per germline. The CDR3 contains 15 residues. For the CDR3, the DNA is TGCGCCAGCAGCCAAGAGGGCAGGGGGCACACTGAAGCTTTCTTT. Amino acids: CASSQEGRGHTEAFF.

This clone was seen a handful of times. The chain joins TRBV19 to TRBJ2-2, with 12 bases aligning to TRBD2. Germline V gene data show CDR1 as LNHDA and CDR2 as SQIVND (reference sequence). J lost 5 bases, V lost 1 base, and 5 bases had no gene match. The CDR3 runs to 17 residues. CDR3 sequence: CASSIAPSGGVTGELFF. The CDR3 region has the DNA TGTGCCAGTAGTATAGCTCCTAGCGGGGGGGTGACCGGGGAGCTGTTTTTT.

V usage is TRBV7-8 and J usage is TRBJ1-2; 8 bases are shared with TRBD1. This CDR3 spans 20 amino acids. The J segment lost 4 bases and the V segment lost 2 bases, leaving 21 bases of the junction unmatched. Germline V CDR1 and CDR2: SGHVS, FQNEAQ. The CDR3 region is CASSLRARDVAAGGPYGYTF. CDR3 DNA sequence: TGTGCCAGCAGCTTAAGGGCCCGCGACGTCGCGGCAGGGGGCCCCTATGGCTACACCTTC.

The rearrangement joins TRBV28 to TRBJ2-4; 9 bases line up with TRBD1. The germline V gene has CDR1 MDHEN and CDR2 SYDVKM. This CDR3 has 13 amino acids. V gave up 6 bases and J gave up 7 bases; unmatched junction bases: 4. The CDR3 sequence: CASRGTGLNIQYF. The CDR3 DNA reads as TGTGCCAGCAGGGGGACAGGGCTGAACATTCAGTACTTC.

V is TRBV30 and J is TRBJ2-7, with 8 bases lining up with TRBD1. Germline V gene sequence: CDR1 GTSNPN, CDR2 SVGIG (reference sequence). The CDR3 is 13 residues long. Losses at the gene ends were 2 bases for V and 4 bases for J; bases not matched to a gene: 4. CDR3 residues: CAWSSNRGYEQYF. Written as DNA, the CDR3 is TGTGCCTGGAGTTCTAACAGGGGGTACGAGCAGTACTTC.

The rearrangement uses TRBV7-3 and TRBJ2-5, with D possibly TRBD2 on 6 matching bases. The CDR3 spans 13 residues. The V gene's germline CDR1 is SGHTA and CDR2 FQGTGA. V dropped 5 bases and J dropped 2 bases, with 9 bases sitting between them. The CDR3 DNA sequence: TGTGCCAGCAGCCTAGGACTACAAGAGACCCAGTACTTC. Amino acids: CASSLGLQETQYF.

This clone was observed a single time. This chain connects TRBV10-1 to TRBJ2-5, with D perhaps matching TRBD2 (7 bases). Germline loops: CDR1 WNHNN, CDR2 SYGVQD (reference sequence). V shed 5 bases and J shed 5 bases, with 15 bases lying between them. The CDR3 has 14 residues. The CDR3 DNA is TGCGCCAGCAGTCCGTCGAGGGGGGGGGAGACCCAGTACTTC. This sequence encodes CASSPSRGGETQYF.

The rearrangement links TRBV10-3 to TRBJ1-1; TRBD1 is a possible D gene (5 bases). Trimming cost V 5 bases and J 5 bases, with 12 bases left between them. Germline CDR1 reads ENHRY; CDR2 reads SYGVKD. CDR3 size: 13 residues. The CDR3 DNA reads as TGTGCCATCAGTCAGGGTGGTATGACTGAAGCTTTCTTT. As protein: CAISQGGMTEAFF.

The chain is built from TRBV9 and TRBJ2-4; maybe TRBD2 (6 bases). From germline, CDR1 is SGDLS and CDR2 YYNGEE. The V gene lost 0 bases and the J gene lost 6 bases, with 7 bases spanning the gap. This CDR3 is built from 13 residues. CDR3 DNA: TGTGCCAGCAGCGTAGACGGGGGAAACATTCAGTACTTC. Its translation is CASSVDGGNIQYF.

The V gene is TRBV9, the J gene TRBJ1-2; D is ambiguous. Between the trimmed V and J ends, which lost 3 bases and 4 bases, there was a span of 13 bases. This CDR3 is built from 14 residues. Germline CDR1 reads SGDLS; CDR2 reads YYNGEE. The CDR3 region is CASSASGKSYGYTF. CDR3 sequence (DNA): TGTGCCAGCAGCGCAAGCGGGAAGTCCTATGGCTACACCTTC.

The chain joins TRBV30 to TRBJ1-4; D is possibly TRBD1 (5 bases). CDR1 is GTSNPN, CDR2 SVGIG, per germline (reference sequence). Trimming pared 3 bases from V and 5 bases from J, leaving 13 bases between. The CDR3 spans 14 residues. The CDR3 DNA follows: TGTGCCTGGAGAGGGGCGGGAAGAAATGAAAAACTGTTTTTT. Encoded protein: CAWRGAGRNEKLFF.

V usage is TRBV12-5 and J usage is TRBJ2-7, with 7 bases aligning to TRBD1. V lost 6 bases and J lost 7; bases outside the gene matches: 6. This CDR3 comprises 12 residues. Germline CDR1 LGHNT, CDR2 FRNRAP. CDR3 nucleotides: TGTGCTAGTGGGCGACAGGGTAGGGAGCAGTACTTC. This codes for CASGRQGREQYF.

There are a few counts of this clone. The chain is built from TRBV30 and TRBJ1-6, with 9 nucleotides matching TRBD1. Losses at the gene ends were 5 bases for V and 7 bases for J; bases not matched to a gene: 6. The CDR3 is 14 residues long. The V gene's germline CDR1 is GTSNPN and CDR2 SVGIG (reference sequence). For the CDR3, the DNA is TGTGCCTGGCGCCGGGACAGGGTCAATTCACCCCTCCACTTT. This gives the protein CAWRRDRVNSPLHF.

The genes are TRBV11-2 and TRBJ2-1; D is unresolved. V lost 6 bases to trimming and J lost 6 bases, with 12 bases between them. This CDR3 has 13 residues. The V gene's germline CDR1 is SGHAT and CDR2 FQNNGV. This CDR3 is CASSLSTVNEQFF. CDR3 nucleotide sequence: TGTGCCAGCAGTCTCTCCACAGTCAATGAGCAGTTCTTC.

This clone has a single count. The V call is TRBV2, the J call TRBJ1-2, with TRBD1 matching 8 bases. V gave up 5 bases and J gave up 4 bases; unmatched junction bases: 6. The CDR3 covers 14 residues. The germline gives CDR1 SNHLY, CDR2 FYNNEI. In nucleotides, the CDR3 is TGTGCCAGCAGTATTGGACAGGGCGGCTATGGCTACACCTTC. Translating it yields CASSIGQGGYGYTF.

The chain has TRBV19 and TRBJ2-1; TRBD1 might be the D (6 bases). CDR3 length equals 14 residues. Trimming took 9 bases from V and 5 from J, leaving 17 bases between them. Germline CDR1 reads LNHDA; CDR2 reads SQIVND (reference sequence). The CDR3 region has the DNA TGTGCCAGGAACAGGGTGGGCAGCAACAATGAGCAGTTCTTC. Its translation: CARNRVGSNNEQFF.

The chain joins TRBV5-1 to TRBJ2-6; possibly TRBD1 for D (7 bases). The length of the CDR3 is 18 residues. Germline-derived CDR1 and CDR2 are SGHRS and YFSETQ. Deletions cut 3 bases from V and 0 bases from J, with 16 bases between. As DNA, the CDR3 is TGCGCCAGCAGCTCGCCGACAGGGACTTTCTCTGGGGCCAACGTCCTGACTTTC. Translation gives CASSSPTGTFSGANVLTF.

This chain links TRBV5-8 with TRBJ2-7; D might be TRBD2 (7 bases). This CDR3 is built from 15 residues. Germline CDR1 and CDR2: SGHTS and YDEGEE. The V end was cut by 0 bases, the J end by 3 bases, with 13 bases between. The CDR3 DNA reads TGTGCCAGCAGCTTGGGTGGGGGGGGCAGCTACGAGCAGTACTTC. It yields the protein CASSLGGGGSYEQYF.

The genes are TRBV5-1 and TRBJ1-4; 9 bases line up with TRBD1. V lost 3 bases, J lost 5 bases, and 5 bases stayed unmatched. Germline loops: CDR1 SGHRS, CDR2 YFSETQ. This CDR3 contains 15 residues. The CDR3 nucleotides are TGCGCCAGCAGCTCCCCGACAGGGGGGAATGAAAAACTGTTTTTT. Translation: CASSSPTGGNEKLFF. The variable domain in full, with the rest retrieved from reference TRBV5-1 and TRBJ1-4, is KAGVTQTPRYLIKTRGQQVTLSCSPISGHRSVSWYQQTPGQGLQFLFEYFSETQRNKGNFPGRFSGRQFSNSRSEMNVSTLELGDSALYLCASSSPTGGNEKLFFGSGTQLSVL.

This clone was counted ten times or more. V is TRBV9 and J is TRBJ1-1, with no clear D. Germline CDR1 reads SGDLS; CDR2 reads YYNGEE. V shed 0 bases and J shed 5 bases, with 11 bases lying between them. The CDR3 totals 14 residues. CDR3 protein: CASSVGETRTEAFF. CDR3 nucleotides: TGTGCCAGCAGCGTAGGTGAAACGAGAACTGAAGCTTTCTTT.

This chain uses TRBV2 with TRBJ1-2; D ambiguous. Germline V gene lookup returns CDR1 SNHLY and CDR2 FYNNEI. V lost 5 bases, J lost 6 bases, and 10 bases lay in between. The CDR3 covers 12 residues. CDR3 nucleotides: TGTGCCAGCAGTCAGAACCTCCATGGCTACACCTTC. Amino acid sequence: CASSQNLHGYTF.

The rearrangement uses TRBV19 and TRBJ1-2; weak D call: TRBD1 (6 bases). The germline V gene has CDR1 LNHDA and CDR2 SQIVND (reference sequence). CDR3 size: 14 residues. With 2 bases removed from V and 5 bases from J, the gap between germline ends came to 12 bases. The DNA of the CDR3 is TGTGCCAGTAGTATATCCCAGGGGCCATATGGCTACACCTTC. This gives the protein CASSISQGPYGYTF.

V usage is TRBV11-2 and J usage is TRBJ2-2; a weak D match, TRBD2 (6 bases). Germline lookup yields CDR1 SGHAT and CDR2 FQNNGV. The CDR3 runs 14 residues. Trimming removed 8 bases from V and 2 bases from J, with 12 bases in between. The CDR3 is CASRGTHNTGELFF. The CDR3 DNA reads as TGTGCCAGCCGCGGGACTCACAACACCGGGGAGCTGTTTTTT.

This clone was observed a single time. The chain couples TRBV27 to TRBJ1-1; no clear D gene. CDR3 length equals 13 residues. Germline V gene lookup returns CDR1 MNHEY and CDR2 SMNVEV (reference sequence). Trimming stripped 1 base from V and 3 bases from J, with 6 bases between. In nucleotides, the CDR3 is TGTGCCAGCAGTTTATTGGGAGACACTGAAGCTTTCTTT. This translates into CASSLLGDTEAFF.

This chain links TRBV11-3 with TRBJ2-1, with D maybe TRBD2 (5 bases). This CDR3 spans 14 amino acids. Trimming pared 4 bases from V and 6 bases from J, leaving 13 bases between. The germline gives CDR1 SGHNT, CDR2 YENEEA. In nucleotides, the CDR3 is TGTGCCAGCAGCTCGCGGGCCTCAGGCAATGAGCAGTTCTTC. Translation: CASSSRASGNEQFF.

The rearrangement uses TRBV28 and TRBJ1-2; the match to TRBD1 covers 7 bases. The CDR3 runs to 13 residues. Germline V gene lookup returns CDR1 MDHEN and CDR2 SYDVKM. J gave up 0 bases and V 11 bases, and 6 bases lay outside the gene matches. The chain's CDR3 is CAAKTGTNYGYTF. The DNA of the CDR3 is TGTGCCGCGAAGACAGGGACTAACTATGGCTACACCTTC.

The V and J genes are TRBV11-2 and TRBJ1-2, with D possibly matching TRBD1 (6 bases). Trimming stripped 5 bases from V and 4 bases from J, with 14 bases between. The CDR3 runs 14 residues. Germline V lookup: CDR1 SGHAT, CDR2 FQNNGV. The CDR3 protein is CASSPAGGLYGYTF. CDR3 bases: TGTGCCAGCAGCCCCGCGGGGGGCCTCTATGGCTACACCTTC.